The 9 T cell receptor beta chains reported below all come from one sample, sequenced in a study of vaccination and CD4 T cells after COVID-19. Oncomine TCR Beta short-read sequencing was applied to DNA from cultured CD4+ T cells. TCRdb itself ran the PCR reads through MiXCR, one entry per CDR3 protein. The sample carries fewer than 30,000 distinct CDR3 sequences, 35% to 40% recorded once. For these receptors, no antigen is known. Documented time point: late sampling 161 to 241 days after vaccination in three convalescent patients. Treatment noted: approximately nine-day PBMC culture with coronavirus spike peptide pools or control peptides (ViraFEST assay). The material sequenced was CD4+ T cells from blood, cultured in vitro, taken about 7 months after SARS-CoV-2 vaccination. These receptors were collected from a human donor who had recovered from COVID-19.

This rearrangement joins TRBV18 to TRBJ1-5; the match to TRBD1 covers 10 bases. This CDR3 is built from 14 residues. In germline, CDR1 is KGHSH, CDR2 LQKENI. V shed 5 bases, J shed 6 bases, and the junction held 4 bases outside the gene matches. CDR3 sequence reads: CASSGDRGVQPQHF. The DNA of the CDR3 is TGTGCCAGCTCAGGGGACAGGGGTGTTCAGCCCCAGCATTTT.

The chain combines TRBV27 with TRBJ2-4, with D perhaps TRBD1 (5 bases). CDR1 is MNHEY and CDR2 is SMNVEV in the germline V gene (reference sequence). With 5 bases removed from V and 0 bases from J, the gap between germline ends came to 11 bases. The CDR3 covers 15 residues. The CDR3 nucleotides are TGTGCCAGCAGTGTTCAGGGCATAGCCAAAAACATTCAGTACTTC. Translating it yields CASSVQGIAKNIQYF.

The chain combines TRBV20-1 with TRBJ2-1; 9 bases fit TRBD2. Trimming removed 6 bases from V and 2 bases from J; junction bases left unmatched: 5. The CDR3 spans 14 residues. Per the germline V gene, CDR1 is DFQATT and CDR2 is SNEGSKA (reference sequence). This chain's CDR3 is CSAPAGGAYNEQFF. The CDR3 DNA is TGCAGTGCCCCAGCGGGAGGCGCCTACAATGAGCAGTTCTTC.

This clonotype has a handful of counts. The chain couples TRBV20-1 to TRBJ1-6; D might be TRBD1 (5 bases). Germline V lookup: CDR1 DFQATT, CDR2 SNEGSKA (reference sequence). V lost 0 bases and J lost 8, with 17 bases in between. CDR3 length: 16 residues. The CDR3 coding sequence is TGCAGTGCTAGAGATTTCGGAGGGGTCTGGGATTCACCCCTCCACTTT. It encodes CSARDFGGVWDSPLHF.

The rearrangement uses TRBV12-3 or TRBV12-4 and TRBJ1-2; 7 nucleotides match TRBD1. The CDR3 length is 13 residues. Trimming took 6 bases from V and 7 from J; bases not matched to a gene: 8. CDR3 protein: CASSRNRGGGYTF. The CDR3 nucleotides are TGTGCCAGCAGCCGCAACAGGGGAGGTGGCTACACCTTC.

The J gene is TRBJ2-7, the V gene TRBV2, with D tentatively TRBD1 or TRBD2 (5 bases each). The V gene lost 6 bases and the J gene lost 0 bases, with 9 bases spanning the gap. The CDR3 runs to 13 residues. Per the germline V gene, CDR1 is SNHLY and CDR2 is FYNNEI. The chain's CDR3 is CASREDNSYEQYF. The CDR3 bases are TGTGCCAGCAGGGAGGACAACTCCTACGAGCAGTACTTC.

The rearrangement links TRBV6-2 or TRBV6-3 to TRBJ1-2; 10 bases agree with TRBD1. V dropped 7 bases and J dropped 4; count of bases not matched to a gene: 9. CDR1 and CDR2 (germline): MNHEY, SVGEGT. CDR3 length: 15 residues. CDR3: CASTPSGQGFYGYTF. CDR3 nucleotide sequence: TGTGCCAGCACACCCTCGGGACAGGGGTTCTATGGCTACACCTTC.

This clonotype showed up just a few times. The chain recombines TRBV28 with TRBJ2-5; 11 nucleotides line up with TRBD1. The germline V gene has CDR1 MDHEN and CDR2 SYDVKM. V lost 8 bases to trimming and J lost 1 base; unmatched junction nucleotides: 9. The CDR3 is 16 amino acids. DNA of the CDR3: TGTGCCAGCGGGGGTATAGGACAGGGGGCCCAAGAGACCCAGTACTTC. This gives the protein CASGGIGQGAQETQYF. Full variable domain (remainder filled in from reference TRBV28 and TRBJ2-5): DVKVTQSSRYLVKRTGEKVFLECVQDMDHENMFWYRQDPGLGLRLIYFSYDVKMKEKGDIPEGYSVSREKKERFSLILESASTNQTSMYLCASGGIGQGAQETQYFGPGTRLLVL.

J is TRBJ1-1 and V is TRBV18; D not certain. Per the germline V gene, CDR1 is KGHSH and CDR2 is LQKENI. V was cut by 1 base and J by 5 bases, with 5 bases left in between. The CDR3 sequence is 12 residues long. CDR3: CASSPQWTEAFF. The CDR3 nucleotides read TGTGCCAGCTCACCACAGTGGACTGAAGCTTTCTTT.